Below, one TCR beta chain is given with its context. Its antigen is not known. These data come from a study of OX40 agonist ivuxolimab in advanced cancers. Libraries were prepared by immunoSEQ multiplex PCR; TCRdb keeps only in-frame clonotypes and omits some of them. The sample holds some 14,000 clones, around 60% seen once. Findings and caveats of the study: The specificity for antigen of the expanded peripheral T cells was not determined. At 0.1 to 3.0 mg/kg and by week 6, clonal expansion occurred in CD4+ and CD8+ blood T cells.

The origin of this receptor is an adult with an advanced solid tumor such as melanoma, head and neck, liver or kidney cancer. Sequenced here: CD4+ or CD8+ T cells sorted from blood, sampled in a trial of the OX40 agonist ivuxolimab.

The CDR3 region has the DNA TGTGCCAGCAAACAGGGTTACACTGAAGCTTTCTTT. Amino acids: CASKQGYTEAFF. This chain connects TRBV27 to TRBJ1-1, with D possibly TRBD1 on 6 matching bases. The CDR3 consists of 12 residues. Trimming took off 7 bases at V and 3 bases at J, with 9 bases between the two ends. Germline CDR1 is MNHEY and CDR2 is SMNVEV (reference sequence).